This entry lists 14 T cell receptor beta chains sequenced from one sample in a study of T-cell memory formation after mild COVID-19. TCRdb fed the 5' RACE reads into MiXCR, producing one record per CDR3 protein. In the table there are 250,000 to 300,000 distinct CDR3 sequences, around 17% of which are singletons. The sample consisted of PBMCs or a T cell subset sorted from them (not recorded which). These receptors originate from a man between 18 and 29 years old who had mild COVID-19 (a few samples of this study predate the infection). Cell type and time point are not known.

The chain joins TRBV5-1 to TRBJ2-5; 12 bases line up with TRBD2. V lost 2 bases to trimming and J lost 0 bases; unmatched junction nucleotides: 2. This CDR3 has 16 residues. CDR1 and CDR2 (germline): SGHRS, YFSETQ. For the CDR3, the DNA is TGCGCCAGCAGCTTTGGACTAGCGGGGTACCAAGAGACCCAGTACTTC. Translating gives CASSFGLAGYQETQYF.

The chain has TRBV12-3 or TRBV12-4 and TRBJ2-5, with 7 bases identical to TRBD2. J was trimmed by 1 base and V by 5 bases; bases with no gene match: 16. This CDR3 has 18 residues. The CDR3 region has the DNA TGTGCCAGCAGTCCCCGGCGGCGGGGGATGTTACTCCAAGAGACCCAGTACTTC. Translated, it gives CASSPRRRGMLLQETQYF.

This clonotype was seen a handful of times. The V call is TRBV5-1, the J call TRBJ1-6, with D possibly matching TRBD1 (5 bases). The CDR3 is made up of 15 amino acids. V lost 2 bases to trimming and J lost 8 bases, with 14 bases between them. Per germline, CDR1 SGHRS and CDR2 YFSETQ. In DNA form, the CDR3 reads TGCGCCAGCAGCTTCGAAGGAGGAGGGGATTCACCCCTCCACTTT. Amino acids: CASSFEGGGDSPLHF.

This CDR3 reads CASSLGRVGTDTQYF. CDR3 DNA: TGTGCCAGCAGTTTGGGCAGGGTTGGCACAGATACGCAGTATTTT. This chain uses TRBV28 with TRBJ2-3; tentatively, D is TRBD1 (5 bases). Per the germline V gene, CDR1 is MDHEN and CDR2 is SYDVKM. V was clipped by 3 bases and J by 1 base, with 11 bases between them. This CDR3 spans 15 amino acids. Variable domain in full (rest from reference TRBV28 and TRBJ2-3): DVKVTQSSRYLVKRTGEKVFLECVQDMDHENMFWYRQDPGLGLRLIYFSYDVKMKEKGDIPEGYSVSREKKERFSLILESASTNQTSMYLCASSLGRVGTDTQYFGPGTRLTVL.

This clonotype was counted only a few times. This chain connects TRBV11-1 to TRBJ2-7; D uncertain. CDR3 length: 14 amino acids. Germline CDR1 reads SGHAT; CDR2 reads FQDESV (reference sequence). V lost 3 bases and J 0 bases, leaving 9 bases between the germline ends. CDR3 coding DNA: TGTGCCAGCAGCTTCGGGCAGGTCTCCTACGAGCAGTACTTC. Encoded protein: CASSFGQVSYEQYF.

The gene calls are TRBV5-6 and TRBJ2-1; D remains ambiguous. This CDR3 has 13 residues. Looked up from germline, CDR1 is SGHDT and CDR2 is YYEEEE. The V gene lost 0 bases and the J gene lost 6 bases, with 7 bases spanning the gap. Written as DNA, the CDR3 is TGTGCCAGCAGCTTGGGGGCCCCCAATGAGCAGTTCTTC. This encodes CASSLGAPNEQFF.

This clonotype has only a few counts. This chain connects TRBV6-1 to TRBJ2-3, with D possibly TRBD1 on 5 matching bases. The germline CDR1 and CDR2 sequences are MNHNS and SASEGT. There are 14 residues in the CDR3. V lost 2 bases to trimming and J lost 4 bases, with 10 bases between them. The CDR3 reads CASSELGPSDTQYF. The CDR3 region has the DNA TGTGCCAGCAGTGAATTGGGGCCTTCAGATACGCAGTATTTT.

The chain couples TRBV27 to TRBJ2-7, with D unclear. This CDR3 comprises 13 residues. The germline V gene encodes CDR1 MNHEY and CDR2 SMNVEV (reference sequence). The germline V and J ends were trimmed by 1 base and 0 bases, with 4 bases remaining between them. The CDR3 is CASSLFPSYEQYF. The CDR3 coding sequence is TGTGCCAGCAGTTTATTCCCCTCCTACGAGCAGTACTTC.

This rearrangement joins TRBV11-2 to TRBJ2-2; TRBD2 aligns across 13 bases. Per the germline V gene, CDR1 is SGHAT and CDR2 is FQNNGV. After removal of 5 bases from V and 7 bases from J, the junction contained 4 bases not matched to a gene. The CDR3 spans 15 residues. The CDR3 DNA reads TGTGCCAGCAGCCAGAGGACTAGCGGGGGCGGGGAGCTGTTTTTT. Amino acid sequence: CASSQRTSGGGELFF.

This clonotype was detected only a few times. The genes are TRBV9 and TRBJ1-2; D not resolved. The germline gives CDR1 SGDLS, CDR2 YYNGEE. V was clipped by 0 bases and J by 4 bases, with 13 bases between them. This CDR3 is 15 amino acids long. CDR3 residues: CASSVGLGSSYGYTF. The CDR3 DNA reads TGTGCCAGCAGCGTAGGTCTGGGGTCGAGCTATGGCTACACCTTC.

There are a few counts of this clonotype. This sequence joins TRBV12-5 and TRBJ1-2, with D unclear. Per germline, CDR1 LGHNT and CDR2 FRNRAP. There are 11 residues in the CDR3. The V end was cut by 3 bases, the J end by 8 bases, with 7 bases between. The chain's CDR3 is CASGFMGGYTF. The CDR3 DNA follows: TGTGCTAGTGGTTTTATGGGGGGCTACACCTTC.

This clonotype was detected only a few times. CDR3 bases: TGCGCCAGCAGCCAAGGGTTCAGCAACACTGAAGCTTTCTTT. Amino acids: CASSQGFSNTEAFF. This rearrangement joins TRBV4-3 to TRBJ1-1; no definite D call. Per the germline V gene, CDR1 is LGHNA and CDR2 is YSLEER. The V gene lost 1 base and the J gene lost 2 bases, with 8 bases spanning the gap. This CDR3 is built from 14 residues.

This clonotype was seen only a few times. The chain recombines TRBV10-3 with TRBJ2-7; maybe TRBD1 (6 bases). V was shortened by 0 bases and J by 3 bases, with 9 bases between the two germline ends. CDR3 length equals 14 residues. The germline gives CDR1 ENHRY, CDR2 SYGVKD. CDR3 nucleotides: TGTGCCATCAGTGAGTCCAACAGGGACTACGAGCAGTACTTC. Protein product: CAISESNRDYEQYF.

V is TRBV7-3 and J is TRBJ2-3; TRBD1 aligns across 7 bases. Germline V gene data show CDR1 as SGHTA and CDR2 as FQGTGA. The CDR3 extends over 15 amino acids. Trimming took 1 base from V and 1 from J; bases not matched to a gene: 2. CDR3 DNA sequence: TGTGCCAGCAGCTTAAACAGGGGCGGCACAGATACGCAGTATTTT. Amino acid sequence: CASSLNRGGTDTQYF.